The table lists the clone carrying this T cell receptor beta chain with many counts. Its antigen remains unknown. Germline lookup yields CDR1 DFQATT and CDR2 SNEGSKA (reference sequence). This CDR3 comprises 12 residues. The V and J ends lost 4 bases and 4 bases respectively, with 10 bases between them. The sample belongs to a study of T cells after yellow fever vaccination. Study findings and constraints: Reappearance after the booster was observed for most primary-vaccination clones (more than 95% CD4, less than 90% CD8).

TCRdb independently ran MiXCR on the 5' RACE reads; one entry per CDR3 protein. In the table there are almost 70,000 distinct CDR3 sequences, 5% to 6.5% of which are singletons. Sequences were derived from CD4+ T cells sorted from PBMCs, sampled approximately 15 days after the first yellow fever vaccination. The source of this sequence is a young man who received the YFV17D yellow fever vaccine. The V and J genes are TRBV20-1 and TRBJ2-5; possible D gene TRBD1, 6 bases. CDR3 sequence reads: CSAKIRGETQYF. The CDR3, as DNA: TGCAGTGCTAAAATCAGGGGAGAGACCCAGTACTTC.